These T cell receptor beta chains were read from a single sample in a study of cytomegalovirus exposure and HLA in healthy donors. TCRdb's copy holds only in-frame clones and misses some; the assay was immunoSEQ multiplex PCR. The top ten clones hold 4% to 5% of a sample with about 160,000 clones, about four fifths of them seen once. Input material: PBMCs. Receptors originate from a man younger than 45 in good health and CMV-seronegative. Each CDR3 is given with its conserved first and last residue. A D gene is named only where the DNA matches it firmly. The size entry is marked missing in some rows and otherwise reads once, few, many or a size class.

TRBV7-9	TRBJ1-5	.	.	CASSWDTQEPQHF	TGTGCCAGCAGCTGGGACACTCAGGAGCCCCAGCATTTT
TRBV29-1	TRBJ1-1	.	.	CSVESTEAFF	TGCAGCGTTGAGAGCACTGAAGCTTTCTTT
TRBV18	TRBJ1-2	.	.	CASSPPEGLPVTF	TGTGCCAGCTCACCACCGGAAGGACTCCCGGTCACCTTC
TRBV10-3	TRBJ1-2	.	few	CAAAYKENYGYTF	TGTGCCGCGGCCTACAAAGAAAACTATGGCTACACCTTC
TRBV5-1	TRBJ1-2	.	.	CASSLEGVDGYTF	TGCGCCAGCAGCTTGGAAGGGGTGGATGGCTACACCTTC
TRBV11-2	TRBJ2-1	.	.	CASSSSPGEYNEQFF	TGTGCCAGCAGCTCCTCTCCCGGGGAATACAATGAGCAGTTCTTC
TRBV14	TRBJ2-7	.	once	CASSQVEWGGYEQYF	TGTGCCAGCAGCCAAGTAGAGTGGGGAGGATACGAGCAGTACTTC
TRBV9	TRBJ1-1	.	.	CASSVGGGASEAFF	TGTGCCAGCAGCGTTGGCGGGGGGGCCTCTGAAGCTTTCTTT
TRBV21-1	TRBJ1-2	.	.	CASSKVQNPGYTF	TGTGCCAGCAGCAAAGTACAGAACCCTGGCTACACCTTC
TRBV4-3	TRBJ1-5	TRBD1	.	CASSQGDRDQPQHF	TGCGCCAGCAGCCAAGGAGACAGGGATCAGCCCCAGCATTTT
TRBV5-4	TRBJ2-2	TRBD2	.	CASSLEVGGLTTGELFF	TGTGCCAGCAGCTTGGAAGTTGGGGGACTAACCACCGGGGAGCTGTTTTTT
TRBV27	TRBJ1-5	TRBD1	once	CASSFSTGLGQPQHF	TGTGCCAGCAGTTTTTCGACAGGGTTAGGTCAGCCCCAGCATTTT
TRBV12-5	TRBJ1-5	.	.	CASEVRQGSYNQPQHF	TGTGCTAGTGAAGTGAGGCAGGGGAGTTATAATCAGCCCCAGCATTTT
TRBV11-1	TRBJ2-7	.	.	CASSLGGTRSYEQYF	TGTGCCAGCAGCTTAGGAGGGACACGCTCCTACGAGCAGTACTTC
TRBV27	TRBJ2-7	TRBD2	.	CASSTRTSGSIYEQYF	TGTGCCAGCAGCACGAGAACTAGCGGGAGTATTTACGAGCAGTACTTC
TRBV7-9	TRBJ1-1	.	once	CSSRYDSNMNTEAFF	TGTTCCAGCAGATACGACTCGAACATGAACACTGAAGCTTTCTTT
TRBV7-9	TRBJ1-4	.	.	CASSFSGGADEKLFF	TGTGCCAGCAGCTTCTCGGGGGGCGCAGATGAAAAACTGTTTTTT
TRBV6-5	TRBJ2-2	TRBD1	.	CASSPGGNTGELFF	TGTGCCAGCAGCCCAGGGGGGAACACCGGGGAGCTGTTTTTT
TRBV2	TRBJ1-5	TRBD1	.	CASRSGTGVNQPQHF	TGTGCCAGCAGATCCGGGACAGGGGTCAATCAGCCCCAGCATTTT
TRBV4-3	TRBJ1-4	TRBD1	.	CASSQEGQVNEKLFF	TGCGCCAGCAGCCAAGAAGGACAGGTTAATGAAAAACTGTTTTTT
TRBV7-8	TRBJ1-5	.	.	CASSSPGGGASGQPQHF	TGTGCCAGCAGCTCCCCCGGGGGTGGGGCCTCGGGGCAGCCCCAGCATTTT
TRBV9	TRBJ2-1	TRBD2	.	CASSVSAGALISNEQFF	TGTGCCAGCAGCGTTTCAGCGGGAGCTCTAATCTCCAATGAGCAGTTCTTC
TRBV7-9	TRBJ2-7	TRBD2	once	CSSSIAGGSYEQYF	TGTTCCAGCAGCATAGCGGGGGGGTCCTACGAGCAGTACTTC
TRBV6-1	TRBJ2-7	.	.	CASAEGFVYEQYF	TGTGCCAGCGCTGAGGGATTTGTCTACGAGCAGTACTTC
TRBV29-1	TRBJ2-3	TRBD1	.	CSVGEGQGTDTQYF	TGCAGCGTTGGAGAAGGACAGGGTACAGATACGCAGTATTTT
TRBV13	TRBJ2-6	.	.	CASSLAEGSGANVLTF	TGTGCCAGCAGCTTAGCCGAGGGCTCTGGGGCCAACGTCCTGACTTTC
TRBV30	TRBJ1-1	.	.	CAWSVQSRVAFF	TGTGCCTGGAGTGTACAAAGCCGGGTTGCTTTCTTT
TRBV7-6	TRBJ2-3	.	once	CASSPRPSGTQYF	TGTGCCAGCAGCCCCAGGCCTTCTGGTACGCAGTATTTT
TRBV4-1	TRBJ2-6	.	.	CASSQVYAGAVVLTF	TGCGCCAGCAGCCAAGTTTACGCTGGGGCTGTCGTCCTGACTTTC
TRBV5-1	TRBJ2-2	.	.	CASSLAGRRGAGELFF	TGCGCCAGCAGCTTGGCGGGGAGGAGAGGGGCCGGGGAGCTGTTTTTT
TRBV7-9	TRBJ2-7	.	.	CASSPLSYEQYF	TGTGCCAGCAGCCCTCTCTCCTACGAGCAGTACTTC
TRBV5-6	TRBJ1-1	TRBD1	.	CASSSRTGPEAFF	TGTGCCAGCAGCTCCCGGACAGGACCAGAAGCTTTCTTT
TRBV19	TRBJ2-1	TRBD1	.	CASSIGRGRNNEQFF	TGTGCCAGTAGTATAGGCAGGGGGCGCAACAATGAGCAGTTCTTC
TRBV5-1	TRBJ2-1	TRBD2	.	CASSLLDGGYSNEQFF	TGCGCCAGCAGCTTGTTGGACGGGGGGTACTCCAATGAGCAGTTCTTC
TRBV27	TRBJ1-3	.	.	CASKLQGSGNTIYF	TGTGCCAGCAAACTCCAGGGTTCTGGAAACACCATATATTTT
TRBV10-1	TRBJ2-1	TRBD2	.	CASSGSAGLLYNEQFF	TGCGCCAGCAGCGGGTCAGCGGGACTCCTCTACAATGAGCAGTTCTTC
TRBV18	TRBJ1-2	TRBD1	.	CASSPPLLTGDYGYTF	TGTGCCAGCTCACCGCCGCTGCTTACAGGGGACTATGGCTACACCTTC
TRBV27	TRBJ2-1	TRBD2	few	CASSFLLAGGYNEQFF	TGTGCCAGCAGCTTCCTTCTAGCGGGGGGCTACAATGAGCAGTTCTTC
TRBV9	TRBJ1-4	TRBD1	.	CASSVRDRGREKLFF	TGTGCCAGCAGCGTTCGGGACAGGGGACGTGAAAAACTGTTTTTT
TRBV19	TRBJ2-6	TRBD1	.	CASSIPGQGTNVLTF	TGTGCCAGTAGTATTCCCGGACAGGGGACCAACGTCCTGACTTTC
TRBV2	TRBJ1-2	TRBD1	.	CASSEEGTGGLKGF	TGTGCCAGCAGTGAAGAGGGGACAGGGGGCTTAAAAGGCTTC
TRBV27	TRBJ2-1	TRBD2	.	CASSLSLGLAGEDEQFF	TGTGCCAGCAGTTTATCTTTGGGACTAGCGGGAGAGGATGAGCAGTTCTTC
TRBV6-1	TRBJ2-7	TRBD2	.	CASRKAGEHYEQYF	TGTGCCAGCAGAAAAGCGGGAGAGCATTACGAGCAGTACTTC
TRBV29-1	TRBJ2-4	.	.	CSTCVTRAKNIQYF	TGCAGCACGTGTGTTACAAGAGCCAAAAACATTCAGTACTTC
TRBV30	TRBJ1-2	.	.	CAWSAGGGYTF	TGTGCCTGGAGTGCCGGGGGTGGCTACACCTTC
TRBV13	TRBJ2-7	TRBD2	.	CASSPGLAKGDEQYF	TGTGCCAGCAGCCCAGGACTAGCGAAGGGGGACGAGCAGTACTTC
TRBV5-5	TRBJ1-2	.	few	CASSLVLTGNYGYTF	TGTGCCAGCAGCTTGGTACTGACTGGGAACTATGGCTACACCTTC
TRBV19	TRBJ1-2	TRBD1	.	CASTNSGGYGYTF	TGTGCCAGTACCAACTCAGGGGGCTATGGCTACACCTTC
TRBV29-1	TRBJ1-2	.	once	CSVEGGESGEYGYTF	TGCAGCGTTGAAGGGGGGGAAAGTGGGGAATATGGCTACACCTTC
TRBV5-4	TRBJ1-2	.	.	CASSPIGTVDDGYTF	TGTGCCAGCAGCCCAATAGGGACTGTGGACGATGGCTACACCTTC
TRBV29-1	TRBJ1-2	.	.	CSVGGGDTHDYGYTF	TGCAGCGTTGGCGGGGGGGACACCCATGACTATGGCTACACCTTC
TRBV28	TRBJ1-1	TRBD1	.	CASRPPGQGGGTEAFF	TGTGCCAGCAGACCCCCGGGACAGGGGGGAGGGACTGAAGCTTTCTTT
TRBV7-6	TRBJ2-7	TRBD2	.	CASSLGTSGDYEQYF	TGTGCCAGCAGCTTAGGGACTAGCGGAGACTACGAGCAGTACTTC
TRBV28	TRBJ2-1	TRBD1	.	CASTLGQDEQFF	TGTGCCAGCACCTTGGGACAGGATGAGCAGTTCTTC
TRBV30	TRBJ1-1	.	.	CAWSSRAGNTEAFF	TGTGCCTGGTCTTCGAGGGCGGGGAACACTGAAGCTTTCTTT
TRBV28	TRBJ2-2	TRBD2	.	CASTPLAGGHTGELFF	TGTGCCAGCACCCCTCTAGCGGGGGGGCATACCGGGGAGCTGTTTTTT
TRBV6-5	TRBJ1-3	.	.	CASSLPGKGSGNTIYF	TGTGCCAGCAGTTTGCCGGGGAAAGGGTCTGGAAACACCATATATTTT
TRBV30	TRBJ2-1	.	.	CAWSQGSGIANEQFF	TGTGCCTGGAGTCAGGGGAGCGGGATTGCGAATGAGCAGTTCTTC